This entry concerns a single T cell receptor beta chain. The target antigen is unknown. Researchers report isolating at least 6 million PBMCs per sample. This record belongs to a study of blood T cells in healthy people across ages. General study results and limits: Long-lived donors carried more naive CD4+ cells and greater diversity than aged donors.

PCR was performed a second time for 7 to 11 cycles using a sample-barcoded 5' primer and a J-beta primer mix. Each cDNA molecule received a tag from a template-switch adaptor that had 12 random nucleotides. Each sample provided no less than 2.5 million CDR3-containing paired-end reads. TCRdb fed the 5' RACE reads into MiXCR, producing one record per CDR3 protein. The profile covers about 1.8 million distinct CDR3 sequences, with 40% to 55% appearing a single time and approximately 2.1% taken by the ten largest. V lost 2 bases, J lost 1 base, and 5 bases stayed unmatched. Germline V lookup: CDR1 MNHEY, CDR2 SVGEGT. This CDR3 is 16 amino acids long.

V is TRBV6-2 or TRBV6-3 and J is TRBJ2-3; 8 bases agree with TRBD2. Source material: blood. This receptor was obtained from a woman in her forties in good health. The CDR3: CASSYGGLVRTDTQYF. The CDR3 nucleotides are TGTGCCAGCAGTTACGGGGGACTAGTCCGCACAGATACGCAGTATTTT.